Described below is a single TCR beta chain sequence and its context. The data were taken from a study of blood T cell repertoires in COVID-19. Study-wide background: Researchers got acute and convalescent COVID-19 samples from the United States, Italy and Spain.

CDR1 is MDHEN, CDR2 SYDVKM, per germline. The ends were cut back, 5 bases at V and 8 bases at J, with 19 bases in the middle. The CDR3 contains 16 residues. The protocol was immunoSEQ multiplex PCR, while the TCRdb copy is restricted to in-frame clones and leaves out a portion. The data show about 200,000 clones, with 83% seen just once and about 4.8% held by the top ten. In the 2 weeks before study entry, exposed participants met a COVID-19 case, which was PCR-confirmed or clinician-diagnosed. This receptor was obtained from a woman in her forties or fifties who had been exposed to COVID-19. The V and J genes are TRBV28 and TRBJ1-6; no firm D call. The specimen was PBMCs or T cells enriched from blood (not recorded which). The CDR3, as DNA: TGTGCCAGCAGTCCTATGGCCGGGGTTGGGTATTCACCCCTCCACTTT. Amino acid sequence: CASSPMAGVGYSPLHF.